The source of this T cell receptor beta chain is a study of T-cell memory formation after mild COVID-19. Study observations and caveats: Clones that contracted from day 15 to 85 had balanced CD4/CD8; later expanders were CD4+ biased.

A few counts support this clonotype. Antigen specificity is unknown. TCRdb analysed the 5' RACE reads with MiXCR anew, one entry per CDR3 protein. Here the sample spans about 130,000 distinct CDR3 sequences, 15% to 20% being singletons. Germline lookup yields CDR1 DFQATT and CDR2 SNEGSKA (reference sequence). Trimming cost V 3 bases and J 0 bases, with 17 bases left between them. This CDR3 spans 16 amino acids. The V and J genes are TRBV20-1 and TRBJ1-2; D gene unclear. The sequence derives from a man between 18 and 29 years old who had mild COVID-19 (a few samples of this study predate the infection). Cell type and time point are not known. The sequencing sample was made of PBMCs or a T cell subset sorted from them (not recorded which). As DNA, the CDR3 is TGCAGTGCTAGCGGAGGCTGGGCCCCAGCTAACTATGGCTACACCTTC. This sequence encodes CSASGGWAPANYGYTF.